These T cell receptor beta chains were read from a single sample in a study of T cell responses to AZD1222 COVID-19 vaccine. The method was immunoSEQ multiplex PCR; TCRdb's version includes in-frame clones alone and lacks a portion of them. The table shows around 110,000 clones, with around 94% occurring only once. This material consisted of peripheral blood, taken on day 0 of AZD1222 vaccination. All receptors derive from an adult in good health. Each CDR3 is given without its conserved first and last residue. Fields, in order: V gene, J gene, CDR3 protein.

TRBV7-9	TRBJ2-3	ASSLVSDTDTQY
TRBV7-9	TRBJ1-1	ASSESTGAKTEAF
TRBV27	TRBJ1-1	ASSFSSVGGNTEAF
TRBV5-1	TRBJ1-2	ASSPLGYGYT
TRBV6-1	TRBJ2-7	ASSGGQGLEQY
TRBV25-1	TRBJ1-4	ASSGRTGIGEKLF
TRBV7-9	TRBJ2-3	ASSSPQGLDTQY
TRBV5-1	TRBJ2-7	ASSNEPYEQY
TRBV19	TRBJ2-7	ASSMGPALGYEQY
TRBV6-5	TRBJ2-4	ASTPRTGGHIQY
TRBV4-1	TRBJ1-1	ASSLFGQAESEAF
TRBV12-3/TRBV12-4	TRBJ2-7	ASSLGGVYEQY
TRBV4-1	TRBJ1-5	ASSQDGGGGRDQPQH
TRBV5-1	TRBJ2-1	ASRAGRGVDNEQF
TRBV10-3	TRBJ2-7	AISGGREVYEQY
TRBV5-6	TRBJ1-2	ASSLASGSIHGYT
TRBV11-2	TRBJ2-7	ASSRDFYEQY
TRBV28	TRBJ2-7	ASSLSLGRNEQY
TRBV5-4	TRBJ2-5	ASSLGGLKETQY
TRBV12-5	TRBJ2-5	ASGKAGAETQY
TRBV11-2	TRBJ2-7	ASSPVSGSNEQY
TRBV2	TRBJ2-7	ASSPGLAGVREQY
TRBV2	TRBJ2-1	ASSEGPTGSYNEQF
TRBV18	TRBJ2-2	ASSIKGDTGELF
TRBV27	TRBJ1-2	ASSFFRVYSDYGYT
TRBV6-5	TRBJ1-5	ASSCLPRYSNQPQH
TRBV21-1	TRBJ2-7	ASSKVILVKGGQFAYEQY
TRBV5-4	TRBJ2-1	ASSLTSDYNEQF
TRBV7-9	TRBJ2-3	ASSFGQGPTDTQY
TRBV5-1	TRBJ2-2	ASMAGSNTGELF
TRBV6-1	TRBJ2-7	ASSEWTGDPYEQY
TRBV27	TRBJ1-2	ASSFAGNGGYT
TRBV7-9	TRBJ1-4	ASSFLQGQWANEKLF
TRBV6-4	TRBJ2-7	ASSDPPLAGLYYEQY
TRBV6-4	TRBJ1-1	ASSLQGSHTEAF
TRBV4-1	TRBJ2-5	ASSHTLAGQETQY
TRBV7-9	TRBJ2-5	ASSLGTGAGETQY
TRBV19	TRBJ2-1	ASSSGLAASYNEQF